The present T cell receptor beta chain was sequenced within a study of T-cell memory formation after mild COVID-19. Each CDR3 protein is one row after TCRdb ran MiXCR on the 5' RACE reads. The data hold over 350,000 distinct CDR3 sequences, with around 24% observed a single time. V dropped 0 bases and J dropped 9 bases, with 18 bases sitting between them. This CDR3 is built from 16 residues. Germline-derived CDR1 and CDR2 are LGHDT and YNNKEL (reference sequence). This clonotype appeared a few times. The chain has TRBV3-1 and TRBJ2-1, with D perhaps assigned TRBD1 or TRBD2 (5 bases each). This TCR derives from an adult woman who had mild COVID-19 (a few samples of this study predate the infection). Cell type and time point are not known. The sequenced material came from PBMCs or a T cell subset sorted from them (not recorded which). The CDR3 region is CASSQDTMGDRGEQFF. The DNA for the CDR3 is TGTGCCAGCAGCCAAGATACTATGGGGGACCGAGGTGAGCAGTTCTTC.